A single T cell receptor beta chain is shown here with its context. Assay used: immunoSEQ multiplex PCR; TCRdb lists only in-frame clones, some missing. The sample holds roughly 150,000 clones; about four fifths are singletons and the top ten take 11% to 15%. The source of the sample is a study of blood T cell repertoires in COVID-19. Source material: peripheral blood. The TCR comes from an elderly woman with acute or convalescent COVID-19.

The CDR3 DNA is TGTGCCAGCAGGGGCGGGGGGCTTTGGGCTGGGGCCAACGTCCTGACTTTC. Its translation: CASRGGGLWAGANVLTF. The chain carries TRBV27 and TRBJ2-6; 8 bases fit TRBD2. The length of the CDR3 is 17 residues. V gave up 6 bases and J gave up 2 bases; unmatched junction bases: 9. Germline V gene data show CDR1 as MNHEY and CDR2 as SMNVEV (reference sequence). The whole variable domain, remainder taken from reference TRBV27 and TRBJ2-6, is EAQVTQNPRYLITVTGKKLTVTCSQNMNHEYMSWYRQDPGLGLRQIYYSMNVEVTDKGDVPEGYKVSRKEKRNFPLILESPSPNQTSLYFCASRGGGLWAGANVLTFGAGSRLTVL.